Listed below are T cell receptor beta chains from one sample, sequenced in a study of blood T cells in healthy people across ages. TCRdb processed the 5' RACE reads anew with MiXCR; each CDR3 protein has one entry. Of around 1,500,000 distinct CDR3 sequences listed, roughly 45% are singletons. Sequencing was done on a sample of blood. These receptors were collected from a woman between 18 and 30 years old in good health. CDR3s include the opening cysteine and the closing phenylalanine or tryptophan. A D gene is named only where the DNA matches it firmly. Not every row has a clone size; where given, it reads once, few, many or a size class.

abundance	d_gene	j_gene	v_gene	CDR3nt	CDR3aa
NA	NA	TRBJ1-1	TRBV29-1	TGCAGCGTTGAAGTACCGGGTGAGGCTTTCTTT	CSVEVPGEAFF
few	TRBD2	TRBJ2-3	TRBV18	TGTGCCAGCTCACCACCGCTGTGGGCGGGAGGAACAGATACGCAGTATTTT	CASSPPLWAGGTDTQYF
NA	TRBD1	TRBJ2-3	TRBV5-1	TGCGCCAGCAGCTTGGGAGGGGGCCCAAGGGATACGCAGTATTTT	CASSLGGGPRDTQYF
few	TRBD2	TRBJ2-1	TRBV7-3	TGTGCCAGCAGCCGTAGCGGGGGCGGTTACAATGAGCAGTTCTTC	CASSRSGGGYNEQFF
few	NA	TRBJ2-7	TRBV12-3/TRBV12-4	TGTGCCAGCAGTTTAGTTGAGGGGGGCGAGCAGTACTTC	CASSLVEGGEQYF
few	NA	TRBJ2-7	TRBV5-1	TGCGCCAGCAGACAGGAGGGGCTCGAGCAGTACTTC	CASRQEGLEQYF
NA	TRBD2	TRBJ2-5	TRBV29-1	TGCAGCGCCAAGGGGTTAGCGGGAGGGAATGAGCAGTACTTC	CSAKGLAGGNEQYF
NA	NA	TRBJ2-3	TRBV5-1	TGCGCCAGCAGCGCGAATCATCCTAGCACAGATACGCAGTATTTT	CASSANHPSTDTQYF
once	NA	TRBJ1-1	TRBV3-1	TGTGCCAGCAGCCAAGACCACGTGACTGAAGCTTTCTTT	CASSQDHVTEAFF
few	TRBD1	TRBJ1-1	TRBV12-3/TRBV12-4	TGTGCCAGCAGCTCTAGACAGGGTGCGCTAGGCACTGAAGCTTTCTTT	CASSSRQGALGTEAFF
NA	TRBD2	TRBJ2-3	TRBV7-2	TGTGCCAGCAGCTCAAAGCTAGCGGGAACCTCAGGTGCAGATACGCAGTATTTT	CASSSKLAGTSGADTQYF